This T cell receptor (beta chain) came from a study of blood T cell repertoires in COVID-19. The overall study: COVID-19 samples, acute and convalescent, were from the United States, Italy and Spain.

Per germline, CDR1 GTSNPN and CDR2 SVGIG (reference sequence). This CDR3 contains 14 residues. Unmatched junction bases numbered 4, after V lost 2 bases and J lost 1 base. Here immunoSEQ multiplex PCR was the method, and the copy in TCRdb shows in-frame clones only, minus some. The sample carries some 190,000 clones, more than 75% recorded once. The chain couples TRBV30 to TRBJ2-5, with 7 bases that match TRBD2. Sequencing was performed on peripheral blood. The source of this sequence is a woman in her fifties or sixties with active or convalescent COVID-19. The CDR3 nucleotides are TGTGCCTGGAGTTTGGGGGGGTCCCAAGAGACCCAGTACTTC. Its translation: CAWSLGGSQETQYF.